Presented here are 18 T cell receptor beta chains from one specimen sequenced in a study of blood T cell repertoires in COVID-19. The method was immunoSEQ multiplex PCR; TCRdb's version includes in-frame clones alone and lacks a portion of them. The sample shows 97,000 or so clones, around 80% of them seen only once. Sequencing was carried out using peripheral blood. The receptor set was obtained from a man between 60 and 70 years old with active or convalescent COVID-19.

V and J are TRBV7-2 and TRBJ1-2; TRBD1 aligns across 12 bases. The germline V gene has CDR1 SGHTA and CDR2 FQGNSA. The CDR3 extends over 16 amino acids. V was clipped by 5 bases and J by 7 bases; unmatched bases: 11. In nucleotides, the CDR3 is TGTGCCAGCAGCCGCGCCGGGACAGGGGGCGCGGGTGGCTACACCTTC. Residues: CASSRAGTGGAGGYTF. Looking up the rest from reference TRBV7-2 and TRBJ1-2 gives the full variable domain: GAGVSQSPSNKVTEKGKDVELRCDPISGHTALYWYRQSLGQGLEFLIYFQGNSAPDKSGLPSDRFSAERTGGSVSTLTIQRTQQEDSAVYLCASSRAGTGGAGGYTFGSGTRLTVV.

The CDR3 reads CAIRTGEREKLFF. The CDR3 region has the DNA TGTGCCATAAGAACAGGGGAGCGGGAAAAACTGTTTTTT. J is TRBJ1-4 and V is TRBV14; 7 bases fit TRBD1. This CDR3 region has 13 residues. Trimming removed 10 bases from V and 8 bases from J; junction bases left unmatched: 10. Looked up from germline, CDR1 is SGHDN and CDR2 is FVKESK.

This clone was observed once. This chain joins TRBV4-2 and TRBJ1-6, with D possibly matching TRBD1 (6 bases). This CDR3 has 13 residues. Germline values: CDR1 LGHNA, CDR2 YNFKEQ. V lost 9 bases and J lost 5, with 11 bases in between. CDR3 nucleotides: TGTGCCAGTAAGGGGGTAGATAATTCACCCCTCCACTTT. Protein product: CASKGVDNSPLHF.

V and J are TRBV5-1 and TRBJ2-2; 7 bases agree with TRBD1. The CDR3 covers 13 residues. Germline V gene sequence: CDR1 SGHRS, CDR2 YFSETQ. Trimming cost V 2 bases and J 8 bases; bases outside gene matches: 3. CDR3 nucleotide sequence: TGCGCCAGCAGCTTACAGGGACAGGGGGAGCTGTTTTTT. It specifies CASSLQGQGELFF. Full variable domain (remainder filled in from reference TRBV5-1 and TRBJ2-2): KAGVTQTPRYLIKTRGQQVTLSCSPISGHRSVSWYQQTPGQGLQFLFEYFSETQRNKGNFPGRFSGRQFSNSRSEMNVSTLELGDSALYLCASSLQGQGELFFGEGSRLTVL.

The rearrangement uses TRBV27 and TRBJ1-6; TRBD1 matches at 8 bases. J lost 0 bases, V lost 6 bases, and 10 bases had no gene match. The CDR3 is 18 amino acids. Germline values: CDR1 MNHEY, CDR2 SMNVEV (reference sequence). CDR3 amino acids: CASSFRDRTSSYNSPLHF. CDR3 DNA: TGTGCCAGCAGCTTCCGGGACAGGACTAGCTCCTATAATTCACCCCTCCACTTT.

The chain recombines TRBV7-2 with TRBJ1-2; D may be TRBD1 (5 bases). CDR1 is SGHTA, CDR2 FQGNSA, per germline. V was cut by 0 bases and J by 6 bases, with 8 bases left in between. The CDR3 has 13 residues. The CDR3 DNA sequence: TGTGCCAGCAGCTTAGCCAGGGCGGATGGCTACACCTTC. Its protein is CASSLARADGYTF. The full variable domain, rest sourced from reference TRBV7-2 and TRBJ1-2, is GAGVSQSPSNKVTEKGKDVELRCDPISGHTALYWYRQSLGQGLEFLIYFQGNSAPDKSGLPSDRFSAERTGGSVSTLTIQRTQQEDSAVYLCASSLARADGYTFGSGTRLTVV.

This sequence joins TRBV18 and TRBJ2-4; 7 nucleotides align to TRBD2. This CDR3 spans 15 amino acids. Germline CDR1 KGHSH, CDR2 LQKENI. Trimming removed 0 bases from V and 2 bases from J; junction bases left unmatched: 1. The DNA of the CDR3 is TGTGCCAGCTCACCACCGACTAGCACCAAAAACATTCAGTACTTC. It translates to CASSPPTSTKNIQYF.

V is TRBV18 and J is TRBJ2-7; weak D call: TRBD2 (6 bases). Trimming took 1 base from V and 2 from J, leaving 9 bases between them. This CDR3 region has 14 residues. The germline V gene encodes CDR1 KGHSH and CDR2 LQKENI. The CDR3 spells CASSPLGSPYEQYF. CDR3 bases: TGTGCCAGCTCACCACTCGGGAGTCCCTACGAGCAGTACTTC. Full variable domain (missing parts from reference TRBV18 and TRBJ2-7): NAGVMQNPRHLVRRRGQEARLRCSPMKGHSHVYWYRQLPEEGLKFMVYLQKENIIDESGMPKERFSAEFPKEGPSILRIQQVVRGDSAAYFCASSPLGSPYEQYFGPGTRLTVT.

This clone was seen a handful of times. This rearrangement joins TRBV5-5 to TRBJ2-1; 11 nucleotides agree with TRBD2. After removal of 4 bases from V and 7 bases from J, the junction contained 10 bases not matched to a gene. This CDR3 is 16 amino acids long. Germline CDR1 is SGHKS and CDR2 is YYEKEE (reference sequence). The CDR3 protein is CASSLGVSGRVNEQFF. The CDR3 DNA sequence: TGTGCCAGCAGCCTTGGTGTTAGCGGGAGGGTAAATGAGCAGTTCTTC. Using reference TRBV5-5 and TRBJ2-1 for the parts outside the CDR3, the full variable domain is DAGVTQSPTHLIKTRGQQVTLRCSPISGHKSVSWYQQVLGQGPQFIFQYYEKEERGRGNFPDRFSARQFPNYSSELNVNALLLGDSALYLCASSLGVSGRVNEQFFGPGTRLTVL.

The CDR3 coding sequence is TGTGCCTGGAGTTCACAGGGGGTTAGCTCCTACGAGCAGTACTTC. The encoded protein is CAWSSQGVSSYEQYF. J is TRBJ2-7 and V is TRBV30; 8 positions agree with TRBD1. Germline V lookup: CDR1 GTSNPN, CDR2 SVGIG (reference sequence). V trimming: 2 bases; J trimming: 0 bases; junction bases outside the gene matches: 6. The CDR3 sequence is 15 residues long.

The V gene is TRBV28, the J gene TRBJ2-5; a weak D match, TRBD2 (6 bases). V lost 5 bases and J lost 3, with 13 bases in between. Germline assignment: CDR1 MDHEN and CDR2 SYDVKM. The CDR3 runs to 14 residues. The CDR3 bases are TGTGCCAGCAGTGTCATTAGCGGAGAAGAGACCCAGTACTTC. Its protein product is CASSVISGEETQYF.

This clone was detected ten times or more. This chain links TRBV6-5 with TRBJ1-2, with a weak D call TRBD1 (5 bases). Germline CDR1 and CDR2: MNHEY and SVGAGI. This CDR3 has 13 residues. Trimming stripped 6 bases from V and 4 bases from J, with 12 bases between. CDR3 coding DNA: TGTGCCAGCAGGTCGACAGAAGTCTATGGCTACACCTTC. This translates into CASRSTEVYGYTF.

This clone was seen many times. The rearrangement uses TRBV4-1 and TRBJ2-3; 8 nucleotides align to TRBD2. Per the germline V gene, CDR1 is MGHRA and CDR2 is YSYEKL. The V gene end was trimmed by 2 bases and the J gene end by 5 bases; junction bases not matched to a gene: 9. This CDR3 comprises 16 residues. The CDR3 sequence: CASSQRTSGDGDTQYF. CDR3 nucleotide sequence: TGCGCCAGCAGCCAAAGAACTAGCGGAGACGGAGATACGCAGTATTTT.

This chain connects TRBV14 to TRBJ2-7; D may be TRBD2 (5 bases). The V gene lost 1 base and the J gene lost 1 base, with 14 bases spanning the gap. The CDR3 runs 16 residues. Germline V CDR1 and CDR2: SGHDN, FVKESK. Here the CDR3 DNA reads TGTGCCAGCAGCCAAGTTTCTAGAGGGCGTTCCTACGAGCAGTACTTC. Its translation: CASSQVSRGRSYEQYF. Supplemented by reference TRBV14 and TRBJ2-7, the full variable domain reads EAGVTQFPSHSVIEKGQTVTLRCDPISGHDNLYWYRRVMGKEIKFLLHFVKESKQDESGMPNNRFLAERTGGTYSTLKVQPAELEDSGVYFCASSQVSRGRSYEQYFGPGTRLTVT.

The V call is TRBV18, the J call TRBJ2-2; D unclear. Trimming took off 3 bases at V and 0 bases at J, with 11 bases between the two ends. The germline gives CDR1 KGHSH, CDR2 LQKENI. The CDR3 is made up of 16 amino acids. CDR3 in amino acids: CASSPFQSANTGELFF. The DNA of the CDR3 is TGTGCCAGCTCACCCTTTCAGTCCGCGAACACCGGGGAGCTGTTTTTT.

The chain employs TRBV14 and TRBJ2-3; 10 bases match TRBD2. Germline CDR1 SGHDN, CDR2 FVKESK. With V trimmed by 4 bases and J by 4 bases, 5 bases remained unmatched. The CDR3 has 15 amino acids. This chain's CDR3 is CASSLSGRGSDTQYF. The CDR3 nucleotides are TGTGCCAGCAGCCTAAGCGGGAGGGGATCAGATACGCAGTATTTT. The full variable domain, rest sourced from reference TRBV14 and TRBJ2-3, is EAGVTQFPSHSVIEKGQTVTLRCDPISGHDNLYWYRRVMGKEIKFLLHFVKESKQDESGMPNNRFLAERTGGTYSTLKVQPAELEDSGVYFCASSLSGRGSDTQYFGPGTRLTVL.

The table lists this clone with a count of one. The rearrangement joins TRBV25-1 to TRBJ1-3; perhaps TRBD1 as D (6 bases). From germline, CDR1 is MGHDK and CDR2 SYGVNS. This CDR3 is built from 14 residues. The V end lost 4 bases, the J end lost 0 bases, and 7 bases lay between the germline ends. CDR3 residues: CASSVQGSGNTIYF. In DNA form, the CDR3 reads TGTGCCAGCAGTGTACAGGGCTCTGGAAACACCATATATTTT.

The chain couples TRBV29-1 to TRBJ1-3; D is undetermined. Germline V lookup: CDR1 SQVTM, CDR2 ANQGSEA. The CDR3 spans 14 residues. Trimming left V 5 bases short and J 0 bases short, with 11 bases between. This CDR3 is CSVLQSHSGNTIYF. The CDR3 bases are TGCAGCGTTCTACAGAGTCACTCTGGAAACACCATATATTTT.